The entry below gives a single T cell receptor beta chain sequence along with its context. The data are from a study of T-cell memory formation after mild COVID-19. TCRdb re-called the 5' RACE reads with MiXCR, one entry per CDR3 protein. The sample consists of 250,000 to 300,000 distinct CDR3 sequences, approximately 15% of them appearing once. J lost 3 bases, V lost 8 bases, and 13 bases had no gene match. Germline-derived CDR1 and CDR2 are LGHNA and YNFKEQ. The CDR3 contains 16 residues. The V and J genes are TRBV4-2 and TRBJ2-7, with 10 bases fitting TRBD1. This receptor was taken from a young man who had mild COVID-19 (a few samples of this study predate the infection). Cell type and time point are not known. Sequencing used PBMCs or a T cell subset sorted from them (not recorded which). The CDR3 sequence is CASSAVGGQGSYEQYF. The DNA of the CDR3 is TGTGCCAGCTCGGCGGTCGGGGGACAGGGGAGCTACGAGCAGTACTTC.